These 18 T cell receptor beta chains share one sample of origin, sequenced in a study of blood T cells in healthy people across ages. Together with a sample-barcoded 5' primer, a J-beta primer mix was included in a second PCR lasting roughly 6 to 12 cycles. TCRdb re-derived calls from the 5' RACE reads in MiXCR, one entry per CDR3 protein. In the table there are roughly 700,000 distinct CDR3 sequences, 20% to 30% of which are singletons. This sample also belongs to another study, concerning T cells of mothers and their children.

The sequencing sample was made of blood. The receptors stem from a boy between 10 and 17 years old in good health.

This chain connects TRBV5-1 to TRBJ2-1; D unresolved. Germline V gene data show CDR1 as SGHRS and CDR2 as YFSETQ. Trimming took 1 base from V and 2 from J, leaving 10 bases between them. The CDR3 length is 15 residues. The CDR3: CASSLSSLTYNEQFF. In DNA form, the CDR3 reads TGCGCCAGCAGCTTGTCCTCCCTAACCTACAATGAGCAGTTCTTC.

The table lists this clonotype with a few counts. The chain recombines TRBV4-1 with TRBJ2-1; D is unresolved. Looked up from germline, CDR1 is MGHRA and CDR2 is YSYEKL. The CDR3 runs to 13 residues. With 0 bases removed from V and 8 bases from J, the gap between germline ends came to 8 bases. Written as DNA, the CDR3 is TGCGCCAGCAGCCAAGATTTATCAGATGAGCAGTTCTTC. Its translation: CASSQDLSDEQFF.

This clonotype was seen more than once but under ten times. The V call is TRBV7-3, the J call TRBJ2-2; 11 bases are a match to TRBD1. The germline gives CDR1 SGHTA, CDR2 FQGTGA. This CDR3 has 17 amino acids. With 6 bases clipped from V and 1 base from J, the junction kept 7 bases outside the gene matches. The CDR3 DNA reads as TGTGCCAGCAGGCCGGACAGGGGGCCGGGGAACACCGGGGAGCTGTTTTTT. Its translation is CASRPDRGPGNTGELFF.

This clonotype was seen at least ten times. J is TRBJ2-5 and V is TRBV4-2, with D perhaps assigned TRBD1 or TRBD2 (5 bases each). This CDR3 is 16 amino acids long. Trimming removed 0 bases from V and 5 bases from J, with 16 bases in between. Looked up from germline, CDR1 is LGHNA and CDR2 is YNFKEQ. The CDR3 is CASSQEPGPPAETQYF. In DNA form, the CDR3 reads TGTGCCAGCAGCCAAGAGCCGGGACCCCCGGCGGAGACCCAGTACTTC.

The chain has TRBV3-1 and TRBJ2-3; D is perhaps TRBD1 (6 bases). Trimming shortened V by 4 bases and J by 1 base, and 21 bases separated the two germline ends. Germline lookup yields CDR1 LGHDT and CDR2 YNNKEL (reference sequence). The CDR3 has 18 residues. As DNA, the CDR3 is TGTGCCAGCAGCCTGACAGATTCCTGGGCAGGGGGCACAGATACGCAGTATTTT. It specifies CASSLTDSWAGGTDTQYF.

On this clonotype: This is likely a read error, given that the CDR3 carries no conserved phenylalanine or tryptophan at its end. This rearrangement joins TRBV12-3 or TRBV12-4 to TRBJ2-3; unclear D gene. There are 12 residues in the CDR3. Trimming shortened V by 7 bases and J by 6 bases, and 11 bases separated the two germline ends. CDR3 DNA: TGTGCCAGCACCGATGGATCTGATACGCAGTATTCT. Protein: CASTDGSDTQYS.

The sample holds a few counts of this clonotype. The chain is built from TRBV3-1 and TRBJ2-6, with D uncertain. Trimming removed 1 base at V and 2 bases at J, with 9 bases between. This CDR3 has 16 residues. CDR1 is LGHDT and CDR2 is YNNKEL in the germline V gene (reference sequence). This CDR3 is CASSQGLAAGANVLTF. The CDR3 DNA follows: TGTGCCAGCAGCCAAGGCTTAGCAGCTGGGGCCAACGTCCTGACTTTC.

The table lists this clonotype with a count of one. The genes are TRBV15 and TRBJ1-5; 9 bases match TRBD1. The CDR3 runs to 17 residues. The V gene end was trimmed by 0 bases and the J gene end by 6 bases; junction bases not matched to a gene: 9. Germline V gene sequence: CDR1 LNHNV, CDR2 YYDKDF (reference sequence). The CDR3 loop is CATSRDGVTGGIQPQHF. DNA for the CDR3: TGTGCCACCAGCAGAGATGGCGTGACAGGGGGTATTCAGCCCCAGCATTTT.

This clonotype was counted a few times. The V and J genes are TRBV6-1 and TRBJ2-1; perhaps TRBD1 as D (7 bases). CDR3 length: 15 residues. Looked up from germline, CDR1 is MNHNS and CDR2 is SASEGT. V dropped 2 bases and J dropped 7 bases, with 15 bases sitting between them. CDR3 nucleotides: TGTGCCAGCAGTGAATGGCCAGGGGGAGGTAATGAGCAGTTCTTC. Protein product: CASSEWPGGGNEQFF.

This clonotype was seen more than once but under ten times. This CDR3 reads CALFHSYYGYTF. The CDR3 DNA sequence: TGTGCCCTATTCCACAGCTACTATGGCTACACCTTC. The chain recombines TRBV7-9 with TRBJ1-2, with unresolved D. This CDR3 is 12 amino acids long. V lost 11 bases, J lost 3 bases, and 13 bases lay in between. The germline gives CDR1 SEHNR, CDR2 FQNEAQ (reference sequence).

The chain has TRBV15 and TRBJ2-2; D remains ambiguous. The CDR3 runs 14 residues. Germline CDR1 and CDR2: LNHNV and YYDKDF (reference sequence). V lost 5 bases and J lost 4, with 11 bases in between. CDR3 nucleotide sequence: TGTGCCACCAGCGCTCGACTGAGCACCGGGGAGCTGTTTTTT. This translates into CATSARLSTGELFF.

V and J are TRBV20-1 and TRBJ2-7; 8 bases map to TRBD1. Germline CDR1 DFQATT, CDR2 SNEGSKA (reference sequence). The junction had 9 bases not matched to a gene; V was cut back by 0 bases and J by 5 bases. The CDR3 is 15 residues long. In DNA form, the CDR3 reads TGCAGTGCTAGAGATCTTCGGACAGGGACAAACGAGCAGTACTTC. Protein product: CSARDLRTGTNEQYF.

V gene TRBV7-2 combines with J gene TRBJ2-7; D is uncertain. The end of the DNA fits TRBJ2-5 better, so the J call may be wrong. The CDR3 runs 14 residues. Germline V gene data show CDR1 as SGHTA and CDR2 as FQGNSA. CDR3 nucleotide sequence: TGTGCCAGCAGCCGAAGTGGACACCAAGAGACCCAGTACTTC. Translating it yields CASSRSGHQETQYF.

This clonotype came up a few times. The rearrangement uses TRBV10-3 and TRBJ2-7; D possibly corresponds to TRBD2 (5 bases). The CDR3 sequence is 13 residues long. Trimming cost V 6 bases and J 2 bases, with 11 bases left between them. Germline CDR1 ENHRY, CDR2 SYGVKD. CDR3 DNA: TGTGCCATCAGGGACCTGGGAGCCTACGAGCAGTACTTC. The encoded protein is CAIRDLGAYEQYF.

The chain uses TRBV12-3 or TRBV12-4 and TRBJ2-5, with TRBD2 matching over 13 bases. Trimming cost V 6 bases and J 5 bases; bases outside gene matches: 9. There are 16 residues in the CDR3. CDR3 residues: CASSPGLAGVPETQYF. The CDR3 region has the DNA TGTGCCAGCAGCCCTGGACTAGCGGGAGTCCCGGAGACCCAGTACTTC.

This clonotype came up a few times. This CDR3 is CASSLKGGYGYTF. CDR3 bases: TGTGCCAGCAGCTTAAAAGGAGGCTATGGCTACACCTTC. This sequence joins TRBV7-9 and TRBJ1-2, with D uncertain. Trimming took off 2 bases at V and 4 bases at J, with 8 bases between the two ends. Germline V gene sequence: CDR1 SEHNR, CDR2 FQNEAQ (reference sequence). The CDR3 is 13 residues long.

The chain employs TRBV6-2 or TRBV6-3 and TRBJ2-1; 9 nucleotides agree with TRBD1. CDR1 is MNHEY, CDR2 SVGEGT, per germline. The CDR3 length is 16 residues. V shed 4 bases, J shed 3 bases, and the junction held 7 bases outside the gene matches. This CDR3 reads CASSSFETGGYNEQFF. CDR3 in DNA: TGTGCCAGCAGTTCTTTCGAGACAGGGGGCTACAATGAGCAGTTCTTC.

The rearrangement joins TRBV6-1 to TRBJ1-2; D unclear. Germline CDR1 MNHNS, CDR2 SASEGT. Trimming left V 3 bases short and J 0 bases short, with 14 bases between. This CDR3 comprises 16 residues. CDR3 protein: CASSDGPAASNYGYTF. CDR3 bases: TGTGCCAGCAGTGATGGGCCCGCGGCGTCTAACTATGGCTACACCTTC.